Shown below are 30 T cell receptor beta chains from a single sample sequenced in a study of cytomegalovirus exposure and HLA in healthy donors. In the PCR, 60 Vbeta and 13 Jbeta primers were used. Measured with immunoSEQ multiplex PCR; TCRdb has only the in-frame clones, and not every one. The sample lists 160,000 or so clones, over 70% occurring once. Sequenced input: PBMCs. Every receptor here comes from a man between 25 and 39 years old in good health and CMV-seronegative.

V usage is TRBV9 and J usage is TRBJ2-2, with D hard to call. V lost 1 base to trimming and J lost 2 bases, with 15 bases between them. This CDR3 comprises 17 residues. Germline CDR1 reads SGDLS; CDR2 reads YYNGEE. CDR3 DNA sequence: TGTGCCAGCAGCGTAAATCTCTTAGCACCCAACACCGGGGAGCTGTTTTTT. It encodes CASSVNLLAPNTGELFF.

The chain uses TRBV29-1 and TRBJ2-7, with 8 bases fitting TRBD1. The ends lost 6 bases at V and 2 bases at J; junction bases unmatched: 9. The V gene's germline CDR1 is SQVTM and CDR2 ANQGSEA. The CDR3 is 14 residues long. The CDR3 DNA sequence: TGCAGCGTCAAAGGACAGGGCGCCGCCTACGAGCAGTACTTC. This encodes CSVKGQGAAYEQYF.

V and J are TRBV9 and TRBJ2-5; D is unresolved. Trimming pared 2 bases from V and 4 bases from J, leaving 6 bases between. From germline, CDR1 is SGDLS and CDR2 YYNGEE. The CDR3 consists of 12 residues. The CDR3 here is CASSVSGETQYF. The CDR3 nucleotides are TGTGCCAGCAGCGTGAGTGGAGAGACCCAGTACTTC.

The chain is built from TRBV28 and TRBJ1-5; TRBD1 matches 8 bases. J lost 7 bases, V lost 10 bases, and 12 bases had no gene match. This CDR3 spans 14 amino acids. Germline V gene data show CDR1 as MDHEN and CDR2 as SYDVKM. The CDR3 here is CATSSGGPGQPQHF. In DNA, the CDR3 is TGTGCCACCTCCTCAGGGGGCCCGGGGCAGCCCCAGCATTTT.

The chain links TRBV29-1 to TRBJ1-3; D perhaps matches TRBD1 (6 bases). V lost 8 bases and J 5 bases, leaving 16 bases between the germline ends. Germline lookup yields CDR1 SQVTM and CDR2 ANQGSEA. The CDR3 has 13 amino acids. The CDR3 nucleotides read TGCAGCATAACAACAGGGTCTAGAAACACCATATATTTT. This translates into CSITTGSRNTIYF.

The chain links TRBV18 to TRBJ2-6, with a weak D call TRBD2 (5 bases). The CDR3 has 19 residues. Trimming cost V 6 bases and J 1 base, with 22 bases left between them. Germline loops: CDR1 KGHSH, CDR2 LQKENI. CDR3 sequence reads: CASSQPVGRLSSGANVLTF. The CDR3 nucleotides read TGTGCCAGCTCCCAACCAGTGGGCAGACTAAGTTCTGGGGCCAACGTCCTGACTTTC. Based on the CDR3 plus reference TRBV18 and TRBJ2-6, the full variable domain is NAGVMQNPRHLVRRRGQEARLRCSPMKGHSHVYWYRQLPEEGLKFMVYLQKENIIDESGMPKERFSAEFPKEGPSILRIQQVVRGDSAAYFCASSQPVGRLSSGANVLTFGAGSRLTVL.

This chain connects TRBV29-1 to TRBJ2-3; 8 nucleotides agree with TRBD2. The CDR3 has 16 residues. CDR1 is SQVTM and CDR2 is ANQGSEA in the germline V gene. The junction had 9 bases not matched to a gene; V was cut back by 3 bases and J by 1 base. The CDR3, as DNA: TGCAGCGTTGATGGGACTAGGAATGCTCGCACAGATACGCAGTATTTT. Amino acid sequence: CSVDGTRNARTDTQYF.

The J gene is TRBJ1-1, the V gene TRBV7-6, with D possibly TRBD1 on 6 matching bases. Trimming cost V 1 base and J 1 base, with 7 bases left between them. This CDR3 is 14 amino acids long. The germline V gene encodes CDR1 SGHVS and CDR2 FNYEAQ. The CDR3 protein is CASSLGTENTEAFF. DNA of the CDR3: TGTGCCAGCAGCTTAGGGACAGAGAACACTGAAGCTTTCTTT.

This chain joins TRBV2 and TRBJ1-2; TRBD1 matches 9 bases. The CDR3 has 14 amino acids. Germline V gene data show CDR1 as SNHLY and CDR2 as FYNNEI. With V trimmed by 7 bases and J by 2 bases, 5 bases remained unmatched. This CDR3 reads CASTPGTGNYGYTF. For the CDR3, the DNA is TGTGCCAGCACCCCCGGGACAGGGAACTATGGCTACACCTTC.

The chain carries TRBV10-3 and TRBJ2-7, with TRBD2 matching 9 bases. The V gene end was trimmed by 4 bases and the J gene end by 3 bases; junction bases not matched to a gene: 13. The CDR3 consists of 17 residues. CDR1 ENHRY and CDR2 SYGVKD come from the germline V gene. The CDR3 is CAISAPRGGMGIYEQYF. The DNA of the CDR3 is TGTGCCATCAGTGCCCCGCGGGGGGGGATGGGAATCTACGAGCAGTACTTC.

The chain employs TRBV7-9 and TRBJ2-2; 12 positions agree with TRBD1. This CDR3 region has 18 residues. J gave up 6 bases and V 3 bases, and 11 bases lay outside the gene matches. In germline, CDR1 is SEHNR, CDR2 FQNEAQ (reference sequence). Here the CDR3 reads CASSLAGTGTGGSGELFF. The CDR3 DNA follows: TGTGCCAGCAGCTTGGCGGGTACCGGGACAGGGGGCTCCGGGGAGCTGTTTTTT.

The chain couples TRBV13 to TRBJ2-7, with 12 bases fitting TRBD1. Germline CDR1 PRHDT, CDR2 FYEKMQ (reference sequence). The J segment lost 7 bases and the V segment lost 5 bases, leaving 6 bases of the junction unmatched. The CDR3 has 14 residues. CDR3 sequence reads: CASSAGQGAREQYF. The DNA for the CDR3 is TGTGCCAGCAGCGCGGGACAGGGGGCGAGGGAGCAGTACTTC.

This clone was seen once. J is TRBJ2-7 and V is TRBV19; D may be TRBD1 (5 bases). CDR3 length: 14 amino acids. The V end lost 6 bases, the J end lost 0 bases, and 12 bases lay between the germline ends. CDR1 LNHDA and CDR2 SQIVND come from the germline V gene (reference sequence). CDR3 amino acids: CASSPGLGSYEQYF. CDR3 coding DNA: TGTGCCAGTAGCCCAGGGTTGGGCTCCTACGAGCAGTACTTC.

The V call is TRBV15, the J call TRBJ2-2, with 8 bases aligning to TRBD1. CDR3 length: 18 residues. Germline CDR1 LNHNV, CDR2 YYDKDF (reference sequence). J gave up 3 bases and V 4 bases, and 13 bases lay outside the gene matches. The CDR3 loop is CATSTPFPGTGHTGELFF. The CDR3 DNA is TGTGCCACCAGCACTCCCTTCCCCGGGACAGGCCACACCGGGGAGCTGTTTTTT. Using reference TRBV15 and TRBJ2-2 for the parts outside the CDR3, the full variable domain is DAMVIQNPRYQVTQFGKPVTLSCSQTLNHNVMYWYQQKSSQAPKLLFHYYDKDFNNEADTPDNFQSRRPNTSFCFLDIRSPGLGDTAMYLCATSTPFPGTGHTGELFFGEGSRLTVL.

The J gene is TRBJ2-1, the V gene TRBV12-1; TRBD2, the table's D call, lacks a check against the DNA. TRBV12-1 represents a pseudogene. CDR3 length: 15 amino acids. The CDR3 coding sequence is TGTGCCAGCAGCTTTGACTCTAGCGAGGTCAATGAGCAGTTCTTC. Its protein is CASSFDSSEVNEQFF.

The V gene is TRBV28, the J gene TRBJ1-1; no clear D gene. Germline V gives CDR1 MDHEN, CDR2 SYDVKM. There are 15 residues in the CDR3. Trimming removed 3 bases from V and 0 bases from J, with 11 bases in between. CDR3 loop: CASSLKFLVNTEAFF. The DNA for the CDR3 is TGTGCCAGCAGTTTGAAGTTTTTAGTGAACACTGAAGCTTTCTTT.

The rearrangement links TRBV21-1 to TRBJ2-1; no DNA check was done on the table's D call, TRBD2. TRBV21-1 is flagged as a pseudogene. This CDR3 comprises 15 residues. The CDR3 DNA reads TGTGCCAGCAGCAAAGGGACTACGCACAACAATGAGCAGTTCTTC. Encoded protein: CASSKGTTHNNEQFF.

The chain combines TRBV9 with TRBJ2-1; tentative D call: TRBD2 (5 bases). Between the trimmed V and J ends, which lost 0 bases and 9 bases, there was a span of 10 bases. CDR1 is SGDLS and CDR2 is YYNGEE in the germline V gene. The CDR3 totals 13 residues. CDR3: CASSVATGVEQFF. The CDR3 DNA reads TGTGCCAGCAGCGTAGCTACCGGGGTTGAGCAGTTCTTC.

The DNA of the CDR3 is TGTGCCAGCAGCCCCTCTACAGCTACCTCCTACGAGCAGTACTTC. This sequence encodes CASSPSTATSYEQYF. This sequence joins TRBV9 and TRBJ2-7; no reliable D call. The CDR3 extends over 15 amino acids. Trimming removed 4 bases at V and 0 bases at J, with 14 bases between. Germline lookup yields CDR1 SGDLS and CDR2 YYNGEE.

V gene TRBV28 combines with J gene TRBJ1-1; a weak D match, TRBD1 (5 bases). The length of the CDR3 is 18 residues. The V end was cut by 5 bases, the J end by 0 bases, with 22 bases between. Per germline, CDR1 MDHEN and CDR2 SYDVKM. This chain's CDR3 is CASSLRGAGRIMNTEAFF. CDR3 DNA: TGTGCCAGCAGTCTCCGAGGGGCGGGACGAATCATGAACACTGAAGCTTTCTTT.

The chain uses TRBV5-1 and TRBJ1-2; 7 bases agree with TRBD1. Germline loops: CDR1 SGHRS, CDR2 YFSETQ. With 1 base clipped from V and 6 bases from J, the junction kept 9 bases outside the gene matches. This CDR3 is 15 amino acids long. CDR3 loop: CASSLWARGVDGYTF. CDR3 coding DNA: TGCGCCAGCAGCTTGTGGGCCAGGGGGGTGGATGGCTACACCTTC.

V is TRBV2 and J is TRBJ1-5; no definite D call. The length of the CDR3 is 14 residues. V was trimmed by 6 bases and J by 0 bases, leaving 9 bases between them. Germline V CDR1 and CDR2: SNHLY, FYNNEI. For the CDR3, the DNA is TGTGCCAGCAGGGACTTTGATAGCAATCAGCCCCAGCATTTT. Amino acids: CASRDFDSNQPQHF.

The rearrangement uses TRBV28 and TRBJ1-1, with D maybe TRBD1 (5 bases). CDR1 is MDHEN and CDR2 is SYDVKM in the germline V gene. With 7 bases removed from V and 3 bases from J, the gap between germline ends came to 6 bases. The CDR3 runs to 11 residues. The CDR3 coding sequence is TGTGCCAGCAAAGGGGACACTGAAGCTTTCTTT. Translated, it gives CASKGDTEAFF.

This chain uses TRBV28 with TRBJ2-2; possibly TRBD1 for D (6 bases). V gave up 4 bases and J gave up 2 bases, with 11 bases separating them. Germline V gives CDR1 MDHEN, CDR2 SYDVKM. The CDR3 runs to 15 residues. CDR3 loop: CASSYRDTNTGELFF. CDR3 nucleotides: TGTGCCAGCAGTTACCGGGACACAAACACCGGGGAGCTGTTTTTT.

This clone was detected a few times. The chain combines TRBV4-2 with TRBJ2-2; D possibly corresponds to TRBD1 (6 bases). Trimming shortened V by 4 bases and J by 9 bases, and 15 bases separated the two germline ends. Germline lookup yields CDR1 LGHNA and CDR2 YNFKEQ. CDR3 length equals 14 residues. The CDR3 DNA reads TGTGCCAGCAGCCCCCGGACAGCGAGCCGGGAGCTGTTTTTT. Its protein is CASSPRTASRELFF.

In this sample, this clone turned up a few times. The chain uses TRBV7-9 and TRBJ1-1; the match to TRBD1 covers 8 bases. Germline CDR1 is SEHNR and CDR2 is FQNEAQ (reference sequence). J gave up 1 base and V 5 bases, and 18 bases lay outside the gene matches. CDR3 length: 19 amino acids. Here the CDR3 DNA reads TGTGCCAGCAGCCGCCTGGGACAACGACAGGGGAAGGGGAACACTGAAGCTTTCTTT. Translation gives CASSRLGQRQGKGNTEAFF.

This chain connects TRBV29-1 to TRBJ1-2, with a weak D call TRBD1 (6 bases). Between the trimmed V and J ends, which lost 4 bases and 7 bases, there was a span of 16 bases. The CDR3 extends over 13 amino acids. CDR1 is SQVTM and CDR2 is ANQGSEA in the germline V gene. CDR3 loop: CSVGPRQASGYTF. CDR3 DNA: TGCAGCGTTGGACCCCGACAGGCAAGTGGCTACACCTTC.

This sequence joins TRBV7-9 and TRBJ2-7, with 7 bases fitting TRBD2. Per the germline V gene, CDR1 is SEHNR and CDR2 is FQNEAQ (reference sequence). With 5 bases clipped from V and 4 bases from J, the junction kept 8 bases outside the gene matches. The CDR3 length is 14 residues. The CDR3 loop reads CASSPVAGWYEQYF. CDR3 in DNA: TGTGCCAGCAGCCCAGTAGCGGGCTGGTACGAGCAGTACTTC.

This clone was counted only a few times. The CDR3 DNA reads TGTGCCAGCAGTCACTTCATGAGGGAACCGTACAATGAGCAGTTCTTC. Protein: CASSHFMREPYNEQFF. The chain links TRBV6-5 to TRBJ2-1; weak D call: TRBD2 (5 bases). This CDR3 comprises 16 residues. CDR1 is MNHEY, CDR2 SVGAGI, per germline. V shed 5 bases and J shed 4 bases, with 18 bases lying between them.

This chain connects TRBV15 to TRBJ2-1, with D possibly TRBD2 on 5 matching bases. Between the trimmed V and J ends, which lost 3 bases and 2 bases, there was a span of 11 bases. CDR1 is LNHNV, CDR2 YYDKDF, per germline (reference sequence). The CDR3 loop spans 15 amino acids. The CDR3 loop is CATSRSRGPYNEQFF. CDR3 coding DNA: TGTGCCACCAGCAGGAGCAGAGGGCCCTACAATGAGCAGTTCTTC.